The rows below give T cell receptor beta chains drawn from one sample of a study of blood T cell repertoires in COVID-19. Using immunoSEQ multiplex PCR, the repertoire was profiled, and TCRdb retains in-frame clones only, with some absent. Of some 120,000 clones in the sample, around four fifths were seen once. The sequenced sample was peripheral blood. The receptors derive from a man aged 60-69 years with acute or convalescent COVID-19. The CDR3 runs from the conserved cysteine through the conserved F or W. A D gene is named only where the DNA matches it firmly. Expanded clones get a size class; other rows say once, few or many, or leave the size out.

V	size	J	D	CDR3	DNA
TRBV5-1	.	TRBJ2-6	.	CARRPGPGLAGANVLTF	TGCGCCAGGCGCCCCGGGCCAGGGTTAGCTGGGGCCAACGTCCTGACTTTC
TRBV19	.	TRBJ2-7	.	CASSIARAGTYEQYF	TGTGCCAGTAGTATAGCGAGGGCAGGAACCTACGAGCAGTACTTC
TRBV28	.	TRBJ1-5	.	CAVLNPGSGQPQHF	TGTGCCGTACTCAACCCGGGATCGGGCCAGCCCCAGCATTTT
TRBV20-1	.	TRBJ1-1	.	CSARTAEAFF	TGCAGTGCTAGGACAGCTGAAGCTTTCTTT
TRBV5-1	.	TRBJ1-3	TRBD1	CASSLGQGAGNTIYF	TGCGCCAGCAGCTTAGGACAGGGGGCCGGAAACACCATATATTTT
TRBV5-4	.	TRBJ1-2	.	CASSFTEIYGYTF	TGTGCCAGCAGCTTTACCGAGATTTATGGCTACACCTTC
TRBV19	.	TRBJ2-6	.	CASKGGTGANVLTF	TGTGCCAGTAAGGGGGGGACTGGGGCCAACGTCCTGACTTTC
TRBV5-4	.	TRBJ1-2	.	CASRPPGANYGYTF	TGTGCCAGCAGGCCGCCAGGGGCCAACTATGGCTACACCTTC
TRBV3-1/TRBV3-2	.	TRBJ2-7	TRBD1	CASSPPGTVLLEQYF	TGTGCCAGCAGCCCACCCGGGACAGTGCTCCTCGAGCAGTACTTC
TRBV10-1	.	TRBJ1-4	.	CASSARGEKLFF	TGCGCCAGCTCCGCGAGGGGGGAAAAACTGTTTTTT
TRBV3-1/TRBV3-2	.	TRBJ2-1	TRBD2	CASSPSGKSSYNEQFF	TGTGCCAGCAGCCCTAGCGGCAAAAGCTCCTACAATGAGCAGTTCTTC
TRBV6-5	.	TRBJ2-5	TRBD1	CASSVNRGSQETQYF	TGTGCCAGCAGCGTAAACAGGGGGTCGCAAGAGACCCAGTACTTC
TRBV4-2	.	TRBJ2-1	TRBD2	CASSQDRGSYEQFF	TGTGCCAGCAGCCAAGATCGCGGGAGCTATGAGCAGTTCTTC
TRBV29-1	.	TRBJ2-3	.	CSGSLEIGGDTQYF	TGCAGCGGTTCCTTAGAGATAGGGGGAGATACGCAGTATTTT
TRBV28	once	TRBJ1-1	.	CASRPSGVPNEAFF	TGTGCCAGCAGACCATCCGGGGTACCTAATGAAGCTTTCTTT
TRBV5-4	.	TRBJ2-7	TRBD2	CASSSKKSGGGSYEQYF	TGTGCCAGCAGCTCCAAAAAGAGCGGGGGAGGGTCCTACGAGCAGTACTTC
TRBV5-1	.	TRBJ2-7	TRBD2	CASSATSGSTYEQYF	TGCGCCAGCAGCGCGACTAGCGGGAGCACCTACGAGCAGTACTTC
TRBV18	.	TRBJ1-4	.	CASSPSPQGEKLFF	TGTGCCAGCTCACCATCCCCTCAGGGAGAAAAACTGTTTTTT
TRBV6-5	.	TRBJ1-1	.	CASKRGRGGNTEAFF	TGTGCCAGCAAGCGGGGGAGGGGAGGGAACACTGAAGCTTTCTTT
TRBV30	.	TRBJ2-7	TRBD1	CAWRTNRGYEQYF	TGTGCCTGGAGGACAAACAGGGGCTACGAGCAGTACTTC
TRBV9	.	TRBJ2-1	TRBD1	CASSVAGQGAAYEQFF	TGTGCCAGCAGCGTAGCGGGACAGGGGGCCGCCTATGAGCAGTTCTTC
TRBV28	once	TRBJ2-7	.	CASTRGGTGFSGYEQYF	TGTGCCAGCACCCGGGGGGGGACAGGGTTTAGTGGGTACGAGCAGTACTTC
TRBV21-1	few	TRBJ2-6	.	CASTNSLGLAGGVVFSSGANVLTF	TGTGCCAGCACCAACTCCTTGGGGCTAGCGGGAGGAGTGGTATTTTCCTCTGGGGCCAACGTCCTGACTTTC
TRBV12-2	many	TRBJ2-7	.	CASRLFEREGCYEQYF	TGTGCAAGTCGCTTATTCGAGCGGGAGGGCTGTTACGAGCAGTACTTC
TRBV11-1	.	TRBJ2-1	.	CASSQGRTIDSEQFF	TGTGCCAGCAGCCAGGGAAGGACCATTGATAGTGAGCAGTTCTTC
TRBV29-1	.	TRBJ2-7	TRBD2	CSVARTSGRHDEQYF	TGCAGCGTTGCCCGGACTAGCGGGAGACACGACGAGCAGTACTTC
TRBV19	.	TRBJ2-7	.	CASSPQGSYEQYF	TGTGCCAGTAGTCCACAGGGTAGCTACGAGCAGTACTTC
TRBV27	.	TRBJ2-2	.	CASSELLYTGELFF	TGTGCCAGCAGCGAGTTATTATACACCGGGGAGCTGTTTTTT
TRBV5-8	.	TRBJ1-2	.	CASSLDPNNRVGYTF	TGTGCCAGCAGCTTGGACCCAAACAACAGGGTCGGCTACACCTTC
TRBV6-5	.	TRBJ1-2	.	CASSPAGRGGGYTF	TGTGCCAGCAGCCCCGCGGGTCGCGGGGGTGGCTACACCTTC
TRBV3-1/TRBV3-2	.	TRBJ2-1	TRBD2	CASSLGLAGGGEQFF	TGTGCCAGCAGCCTCGGACTAGCAGGTGGGGGTGAGCAGTTCTTC
TRBV30	.	TRBJ2-2	.	CAWTKKQRNTGELFF	TGTGCCTGGACAAAAAAACAGAGAAACACCGGGGAGCTGTTTTTT
TRBV6-5	.	TRBJ2-1	.	CASSYSSVGGRNEQFF	TGTGCCAGCAGTTACTCGAGTGTAGGGGGTAGGAATGAGCAGTTCTTC
TRBV6-5	.	TRBJ1-2	.	CASRSLATQPYGYTF	TGTGCCAGCAGGTCTTTGGCTACACAGCCCTATGGCTACACCTTC
TRBV6-1	.	TRBJ1-5	.	CASSEEPPRQHF	TGTGCCAGCAGTGAAGAGCCACCCCGCCAGCATTTT
TRBV10-2	.	TRBJ1-2	.	CASSDGRLYGYTF	TGCGCCAGCAGTGATGGCAGACTCTATGGCTACACCTTC
TRBV5-1	.	TRBJ1-5	.	CASSLVAGDQPQHF	TGCGCCAGCAGCTTGGTGGCAGGGGATCAGCCCCAGCATTTT
TRBV5-1	.	TRBJ2-3	.	CASSFPGSTDTQYF	TGCGCCAGCAGCTTCCCGGGTAGCACAGATACGCAGTATTTT
TRBV5-5	.	TRBJ1-5	.	CASSLEAGVQPQHF	TGTGCCAGCAGCTTGGAGGCAGGGGTACAGCCCCAGCATTTT
TRBV23-1	.	TRBJ2-5	.	CASRTEWQGETQYF	TGCGCCAGCAGAACGGAGTGGCAGGGAGAGACCCAGTACTTC
TRBV5-1	.	TRBJ2-1	.	CASRASRGTYNEQFF	TGCGCCAGCAGGGCCTCGAGGGGGACCTACAATGAGCAGTTCTTC
TRBV19	.	TRBJ2-3	TRBD2	CASSINQPGLAGVRTDTQYF	TGTGCCAGTAGTATAAACCAGCCGGGACTAGCGGGAGTGAGGACAGATACGCAGTATTTT